The entry below describes one T cell receptor beta chain. The data belong to a study of control samples from healthy donors and cancer patients. The V and J ends lost 1 base and 2 bases respectively, with 11 bases between them. This CDR3 spans 15 amino acids. Germline V gene data show CDR1 as SGHTA and CDR2 as FQGNSA. Libraries were prepared by immunoSEQ multiplex PCR; TCRdb keeps only in-frame clonotypes and omits some of them. The sample lists under 150,000 clones; more than 70% were seen once. The chain couples TRBV7-2 to TRBJ1-2, with a weak D call TRBD1 (5 bases). Sample: blood. The sequence was obtained from a woman in her seventies in good health. The CDR3: CASSLGQGPNYGYTF. The CDR3, as DNA: TGTGCCAGCAGCTTAGGTCAGGGCCCAAACTATGGCTACACCTTC.